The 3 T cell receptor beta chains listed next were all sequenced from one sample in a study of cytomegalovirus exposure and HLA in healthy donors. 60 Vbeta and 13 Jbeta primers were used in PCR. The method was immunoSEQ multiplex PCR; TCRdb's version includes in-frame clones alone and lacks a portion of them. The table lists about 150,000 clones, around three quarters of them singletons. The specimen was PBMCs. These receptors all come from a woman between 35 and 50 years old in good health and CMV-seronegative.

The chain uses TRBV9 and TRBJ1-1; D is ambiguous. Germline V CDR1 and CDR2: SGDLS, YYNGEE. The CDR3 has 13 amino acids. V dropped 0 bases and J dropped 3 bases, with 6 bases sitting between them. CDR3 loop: CASSVATDTEAFF. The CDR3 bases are TGTGCCAGCAGCGTAGCCACAGACACTGAAGCTTTCTTT.

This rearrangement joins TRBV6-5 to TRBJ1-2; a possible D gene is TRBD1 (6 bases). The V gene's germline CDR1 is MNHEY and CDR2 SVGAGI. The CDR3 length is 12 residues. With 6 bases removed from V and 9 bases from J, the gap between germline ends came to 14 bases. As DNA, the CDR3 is TGTGCCAGCAGACTACAGGGCCATAGCTACACCTTC. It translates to CASRLQGHSYTF.

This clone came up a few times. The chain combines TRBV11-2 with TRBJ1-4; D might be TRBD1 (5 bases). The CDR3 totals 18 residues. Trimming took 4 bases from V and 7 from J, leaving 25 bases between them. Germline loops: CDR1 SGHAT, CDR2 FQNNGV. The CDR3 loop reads CASSSPGWQMGGFEKLFF. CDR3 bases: TGTGCCAGCAGCTCCCCTGGTTGGCAAATGGGGGGGTTTGAAAAACTGTTTTTT. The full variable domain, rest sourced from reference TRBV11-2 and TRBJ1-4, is EAGVAQSPRYKIIEKRQSVAFWCNPISGHATLYWYQQILGQGPKLLIQFQNNGVVDDSQLPKDRFSAERLKGVDSTLKIQPAKLEDSAVYLCASSSPGWQMGGFEKLFFGSGTQLSVL.